This T cell receptor beta chain was identified during a study of T cell responses to AZD1222 COVID-19 vaccine. V dropped 4 bases and J dropped 8 bases, with 21 bases sitting between them. The germline gives CDR1 SEHNR, CDR2 FQNEAQ (reference sequence). CDR3 length: 17 amino acids. This table comes from immunoSEQ multiplex PCR, and its TCRdb copy is limited to in-frame clones, with some not included. The sample lists more than 100,000 clones; over 90% were seen once. This sequence was found in an adult in good health. The starting material was peripheral blood, obtained on day 0 of AZD1222 vaccination. The chain uses TRBV7-9 and TRBJ1-6, with D unclear. The CDR3 region has the DNA TGTGCCAGCAGCTGCCCCAGTTGGAGGGTGGTTGATTCACCCCTCCACTTT. It yields the protein CASSCPSWRVVDSPLHF.